This T cell receptor (beta chain) was captured in a study of blood T cell repertoires in COVID-19. The wider study: Specimens from acute and convalescent COVID-19 originated in the United States, Italy and Spain.

V gave up 4 bases and J gave up 2 bases; unmatched junction bases: 9. Germline values: CDR1 MNHEY, CDR2 SMNVEV (reference sequence). This CDR3 is 18 amino acids long. Some clones are missing from TCRdb's copy, which holds only in-frame ones; the method was immunoSEQ multiplex PCR. This sample carries 250,000 or so clones, around 90% of them seen once, and the ten largest clones take roughly 2.9%. This clone occurred once. This receptor was taken from a man aged 35-49 years who had been exposed to COVID-19. The sequenced sample was PBMCs or T cells enriched from blood (not recorded which). The chain is built from TRBV27 and TRBJ2-1; 12 bases align to TRBD2. CDR3 region: CASSSRLAGVSAYNEQFF. For the CDR3, the DNA is TGTGCCAGCAGTTCTCGACTAGCGGGAGTATCAGCCTACAATGAGCAGTTCTTC.